A single sample gave rise to the 26 T cell receptor beta chains below, sequenced in a study of T cell changes during pregnancy in multiple sclerosis. TCRdb's copy holds only in-frame clones and misses some; the assay was immunoSEQ multiplex PCR. The sample yields approximately 69,000 clones, less than 95% seen once. Sequenced material: peripheral blood, taken in the third trimester of pregnancy. All receptors derive from a female donor with multiple sclerosis, enrolled in a pregnancy study.

For the CDR3, the DNA is TGTGCCAGCTCACCCTTGGGGACAGGGGGCAATCAGCCCCAGCATTTT. Translation: CASSPLGTGGNQPQHF. The chain recombines TRBV18 with TRBJ1-5, with 10 bases fitting TRBD1. Unmatched junction bases numbered 4, after V lost 3 bases and J lost 2 bases. Germline lookup yields CDR1 KGHSH and CDR2 LQKENI. This CDR3 comprises 16 residues.

The chain has TRBV7-3 and TRBJ2-1, with TRBD2 matching 9 bases. Germline CDR1 and CDR2: SGHTA and FQGTGA. The CDR3 has 19 residues. Trimming at V came to 5 bases and at J to 0 bases, leaving 14 bases not matched to a gene. The CDR3 bases are TGTGCCAGCAGCCCAACGGGAGCGGGGGGTCTTAGCTCCTACAATGAGCAGTTCTTC. The encoded protein is CASSPTGAGGLSSYNEQFF.

The genes are TRBV18 and TRBJ1-2, with 9 bases that match TRBD1. V lost 2 bases, J lost 5 bases, and 3 bases stayed unmatched. CDR1 KGHSH and CDR2 LQKENI come from the germline V gene. CDR3 length equals 14 residues. CDR3 residues: CASSPLGQGYGYTF. The CDR3 DNA is TGTGCCAGCTCACCATTGGGACAGGGTTATGGCTACACCTTC.

The rearrangement uses TRBV7-2 and TRBJ1-2; D perhaps matches TRBD1 (5 bases). V was cut by 1 base and J by 8 bases, with 8 bases left in between. The CDR3 extends over 12 amino acids. Germline CDR1 and CDR2: SGHTA and FQGNSA. In nucleotides, the CDR3 is TGTGCCAGCAGCTTAGGCGGGGCCGGCTACACCTTC. It codes for CASSLGGAGYTF.

As DNA, the CDR3 is TGTGCCAGCAGTTATCGACAGGTTAATATGAACACTGAAGCTTTCTTT. Encoded protein: CASSYRQVNMNTEAFF. The rearrangement links TRBV6-5 to TRBJ1-1; a possible D gene is TRBD1 (6 bases). The CDR3 length is 16 residues. The germline V gene has CDR1 MNHEY and CDR2 SVGAGI. Trimming left V 3 bases short and J 0 bases short, with 14 bases between.

The chain joins TRBV25-1 to TRBJ1-1; D is possibly TRBD1 (5 bases). V lost 7 bases and J 0 bases, leaving 9 bases between the germline ends. The length of the CDR3 is 13 residues. Germline V lookup: CDR1 MGHDK, CDR2 SYGVNS. CDR3 loop: CASTDRMNTEAFF. For the CDR3, the DNA is TGTGCCAGCACCGACAGAATGAACACTGAAGCTTTCTTT.

This rearrangement joins TRBV13 to TRBJ1-2; possibly TRBD1 for D (6 bases). V was trimmed by 4 bases and J by 0 bases, leaving 15 bases between them. This CDR3 spans 16 amino acids. Germline V gene lookup returns CDR1 PRHDT and CDR2 FYEKMQ (reference sequence). Here the CDR3 reads CASSSRVQGANYGYTF. DNA of the CDR3: TGTGCCAGCAGCTCCCGGGTACAGGGAGCTAACTATGGCTACACCTTC.

The chain joins TRBV5-5 to TRBJ2-7; TRBD1 agrees at 7 bases. The CDR3 covers 15 residues. The V segment lost 3 bases and the J segment 3 bases; nucleotides outside the gene matches: 9. Germline V gene sequence: CDR1 SGHKS, CDR2 YYEKEE (reference sequence). This CDR3 reads CASSSVGTEGYEQYF. DNA of the CDR3: TGTGCCAGCAGCTCGGTGGGGACAGAGGGCTACGAGCAGTACTTC. Using reference TRBV5-5 and TRBJ2-7 for the parts outside the CDR3, the full variable domain is DAGVTQSPTHLIKTRGQQVTLRCSPISGHKSVSWYQQVLGQGPQFIFQYYEKEERGRGNFPDRFSARQFPNYSSELNVNALLLGDSALYLCASSSVGTEGYEQYFGPGTRLTVT.

This chain links TRBV7-6 with TRBJ2-7, with 8 bases identical to TRBD1. Germline V CDR1 and CDR2: SGHVS, FNYEAQ. V gave up 5 bases and J gave up 8 bases; unmatched junction bases: 14. This CDR3 region has 15 residues. CDR3 in DNA: TGTGCCAGCAGCGTACGGACAGGGAGTCCTACGCAGCAGTACTTC. This translates into CASSVRTGSPTQQYF.

This chain connects TRBV15 to TRBJ1-2; weak D call: TRBD1 (5 bases). CDR3 length: 13 amino acids. With 4 bases removed from V and 3 bases from J, the gap between germline ends came to 9 bases. CDR1 and CDR2 from the germline V gene are LNHNV and YYDKDF (reference sequence). In DNA, the CDR3 is TGTGCCACCAGCAACAGGAAAGACTATGGCTACACCTTC. Translated: CATSNRKDYGYTF.

The chain recombines TRBV30 with TRBJ1-4; 7 nucleotides agree with TRBD1. The CDR3 runs to 15 residues. After removal of 0 bases from V and 4 bases from J, the junction contained 5 bases not matched to a gene. From germline, CDR1 is GTSNPN and CDR2 SVGIG (reference sequence). DNA of the CDR3: TGTGCCTGGAGTGTAGGGACAGCGGGTAATGAAAAACTGTTTTTT. It codes for CAWSVGTAGNEKLFF. The full variable domain, rest sourced from reference TRBV30 and TRBJ1-4, is SQTIHQWPATLVQPVGSPLSLECTVEGTSNPNLYWYRQAAGRGLQLLFYSVGIGQISSEVPQNLSASRPQDRQFILSSKKLLLSDSGFYLCAWSVGTAGNEKLFFGSGTQLSVL.

The chain uses TRBV5-8 and TRBJ1-1; D gene ambiguous. CDR1 SGHTS and CDR2 YDEGEE come from the germline V gene. The length of the CDR3 is 16 residues. Trimming cost V 3 bases and J 0 bases, with 15 bases left between them. The CDR3 coding sequence is TGTGCCAGCAGCTGGAGCGGAACAGCACTGAACACTGAAGCTTTCTTT. Translation gives CASSWSGTALNTEAFF.

J is TRBJ1-6 and V is TRBV11-2; D gene uncertain. This CDR3 spans 14 amino acids. CDR1 and CDR2 (germline): SGHAT, FQNNGV. Trimming took 1 base from V and 7 from J, leaving 8 bases between them. In DNA, the CDR3 is TGTGCCAGCAGCTTAGGGGCCCCAAATTCACCCCTCCACTTT. This gives the protein CASSLGAPNSPLHF.

The rearrangement joins TRBV7-2 to TRBJ2-1; TRBD1 matches 9 bases. The CDR3 is 13 amino acids. V shed 5 bases, J shed 13 bases, and the junction held 9 bases outside the gene matches. Germline values: CDR1 SGHTA, CDR2 FQGNSA. The CDR3 nucleotides read TGTGCCAGCAGCACCCGCCGGGACAGGGACCAGTTCTTC. Protein: CASSTRRDRDQFF.

The genes are TRBV6-5 and TRBJ1-1, with D unresolved. Germline CDR1 and CDR2: MNHEY and SVGAGI. The CDR3 totals 14 residues. The ends were cut back, 6 bases at V and 1 base at J, with 12 bases in the middle. The CDR3 DNA reads as TGTGCCAGCAGAAGGGAGAGTGGGAACACTGAAGCTTTCTTT. Residues: CASRRESGNTEAFF.

This chain connects TRBV2 to TRBJ2-7; D is ambiguous. Germline assignment: CDR1 SNHLY and CDR2 FYNNEI. V shed 8 bases and J shed 1 base, with 9 bases lying between them. This CDR3 has 12 residues. The CDR3 DNA sequence: TGTGCCAGCTCGTCACAGTCCTACGAGCAGTACTTC. Its protein product is CASSSQSYEQYF. Supplemented by reference TRBV2 and TRBJ2-7, the full variable domain reads EPEVTQTPSHQVTQMGQEVILRCVPISNHLYFYWYRQILGQKVEFLVSFYNNEISEKSEIFDDQFSVERPDGSNFTLKIRSTKLEDSAMYFCASSSQSYEQYFGPGTRLTVT.

The rearrangement joins TRBV28 to TRBJ2-3; TRBD2 is a possible D gene (6 bases). The CDR3 is made up of 13 amino acids. CDR1 and CDR2 from the germline V gene are MDHEN and SYDVKM. Trimming removed 11 bases at V and 0 bases at J, with 12 bases between. CDR3 sequence: CAGRGYSTDTQYF. In DNA form, the CDR3 reads TGTGCCGGCCGGGGGTATAGCACAGATACGCAGTATTTT.

The gene calls are TRBV7-9 and TRBJ2-3; 7 bases agree with TRBD1. The CDR3 consists of 15 residues. From germline, CDR1 is SEHNR and CDR2 FQNEAQ (reference sequence). V shed 5 bases, J shed 6 bases, and the junction held 11 bases outside the gene matches. The CDR3 nucleotides read TGTGCCAGCAGCATAACAGGGGCGGTGGGGGATACGCAGTATTTT. It codes for CASSITGAVGDTQYF.

This chain uses TRBV4-3 with TRBJ2-1; 8 bases fit TRBD1. CDR1 and CDR2 (germline): LGHNA, YSLEER. With 5 bases clipped from V and 2 bases from J, the junction kept 2 bases outside the gene matches. This CDR3 is 14 amino acids long. Here the CDR3 reads CASSWDRPYNEQFF. The CDR3 DNA reads TGCGCCAGCAGCTGGGACAGGCCCTACAATGAGCAGTTCTTC.

The V call is TRBV21-1, the J call TRBJ1-1; TRBD1, as called in the table, went unchecked against the DNA. TRBV21-1 is a known pseudogene. The CDR3 is 14 amino acids. This chain's CDR3 is CASSKDTVDTEAFF. The CDR3 DNA sequence: TGTGCCAGCAGCAAAGATACAGTTGACACTGAAGCTTTCTTT.

V and J are TRBV14 and TRBJ2-1; possible D gene TRBD1, 5 bases. The CDR3 covers 15 residues. The ends were cut back, 4 bases at V and 4 bases at J, with 14 bases in the middle. Germline CDR1 is SGHDN and CDR2 is FVKESK. CDR3 in DNA: TGTGCCAGCAGCCGGGGCCCTATGGGTTACAATGAGCAGTTCTTC. This codes for CASSRGPMGYNEQFF.

J is TRBJ2-3 and V is TRBV25-1; D possibly corresponds to TRBD2 (6 bases). From germline, CDR1 is MGHDK and CDR2 SYGVNS. This CDR3 is 18 amino acids long. V dropped 1 base and J dropped 3 bases, with 20 bases sitting between them. The CDR3 is CASSELGGAISRTDTQYF. The DNA of the CDR3 is TGTGCCAGCAGTGAATTGGGAGGAGCTATTTCTCGAACAGATACGCAGTATTTT.

The V call is TRBV19, the J call TRBJ1-2; no clear D gene. This CDR3 region has 13 residues. V lost 5 bases and J lost 5, with 12 bases in between. Germline CDR1 is LNHDA and CDR2 is SQIVND (reference sequence). The CDR3 sequence is CASSEGRIYGYTF. CDR3 sequence (DNA): TGTGCCAGTAGTGAGGGTCGCATATATGGCTACACCTTC.

V usage is TRBV5-4 and J usage is TRBJ2-7; D remains unclear. The CDR3 contains 13 residues. V dropped 3 bases and J dropped 3 bases, with 10 bases sitting between them. CDR1 is SGHNT, CDR2 YYREEE, per germline (reference sequence). The CDR3 reads CASSSTESYEQYF. The CDR3 DNA follows: TGTGCCAGCAGCTCCACAGAAAGCTACGAGCAGTACTTC.

DNA of the CDR3: TGTGCCAGCAGTTACGCGGGACAGTTGAACACTGAAGCTTTCTTT. This sequence encodes CASSYAGQLNTEAFF. This rearrangement joins TRBV6-5 to TRBJ1-1; 7 bases line up with TRBD1. V was clipped by 2 bases and J by 0 bases; unmatched bases: 3. Germline CDR1 MNHEY, CDR2 SVGAGI. The CDR3 spans 15 residues.

This chain uses TRBV7-9 with TRBJ1-4; D gene ambiguous. V was pared by 3 bases and J by 6 bases, with 11 bases between. The germline CDR1 and CDR2 sequences are SEHNR and FQNEAQ (reference sequence). The CDR3 has 14 amino acids. CDR3 protein: CASSLRREDEKLFF. The CDR3 DNA sequence: TGTGCCAGCAGCTTGCGACGGGAGGATGAAAAACTGTTTTTT. The entire variable domain, with the rest obtained from reference TRBV7-9 and TRBJ1-4, is as follows: DTGVSQNPRHKITKRGQNVTFRCDPISEHNRLYWYRQTLGQGPEFLTYFQNEAQLEKSRLLSDRFSAERPKGSFSTLEIQRTEQGDSAMYLCASSLRREDEKLFFGSGTQLSVL.